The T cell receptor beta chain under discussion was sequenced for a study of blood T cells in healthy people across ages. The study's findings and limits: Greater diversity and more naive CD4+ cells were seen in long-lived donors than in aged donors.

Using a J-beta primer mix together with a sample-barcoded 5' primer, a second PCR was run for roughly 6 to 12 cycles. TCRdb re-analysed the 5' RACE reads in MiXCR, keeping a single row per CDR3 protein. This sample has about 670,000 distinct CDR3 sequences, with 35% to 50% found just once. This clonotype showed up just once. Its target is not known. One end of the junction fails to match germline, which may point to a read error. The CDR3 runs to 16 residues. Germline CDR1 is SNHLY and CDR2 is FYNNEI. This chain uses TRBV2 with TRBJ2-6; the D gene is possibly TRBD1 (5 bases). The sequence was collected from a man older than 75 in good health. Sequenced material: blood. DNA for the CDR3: TGTGCCAGCAGTGCAGTACTCAGCTCTGGGGCCAACGTCTTGACTTTC. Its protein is CASSAVLSSGANVLTF.